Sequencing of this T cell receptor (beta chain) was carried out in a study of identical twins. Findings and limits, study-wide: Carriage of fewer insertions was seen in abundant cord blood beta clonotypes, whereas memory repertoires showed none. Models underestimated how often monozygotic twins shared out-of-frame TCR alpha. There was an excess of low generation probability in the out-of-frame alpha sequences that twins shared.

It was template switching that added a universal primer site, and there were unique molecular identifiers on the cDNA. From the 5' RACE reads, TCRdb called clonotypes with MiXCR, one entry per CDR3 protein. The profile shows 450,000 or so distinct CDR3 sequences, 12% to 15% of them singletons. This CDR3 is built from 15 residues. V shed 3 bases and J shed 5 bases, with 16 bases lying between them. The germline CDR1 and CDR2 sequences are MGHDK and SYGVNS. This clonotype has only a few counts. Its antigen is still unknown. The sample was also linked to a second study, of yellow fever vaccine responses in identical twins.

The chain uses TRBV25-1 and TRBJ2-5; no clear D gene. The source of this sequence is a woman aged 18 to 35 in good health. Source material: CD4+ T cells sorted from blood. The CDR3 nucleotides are TGTGCCAGCAGTGACCCCAGAGAAGGGCTGGAGACCCAGTACTTC. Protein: CASSDPREGLETQYF.